A selection of T cell receptor beta chains follows, all from one sample in a study of T cell responses to AZD1222 COVID-19 vaccine. The repertoire was sequenced with immunoSEQ multiplex PCR; TCRdb's copy has only in-frame clones and lacks some. The repertoire consists of some 98,000 clones, with over 75% occurring once and the leading ten covering about an eighth. The sequences come from peripheral blood, collected on day 0 of AZD1222 vaccination. Receptors were obtained from an adult in good health. The CDR3 runs from the conserved cysteine through the conserved F or W. D genes are given only for firm matches. Clone size, where shown, is once, few, many, or a class for clones that have expanded.

d_call clone_size j_call v_call cdr3_nt cdr3_aa
NA NA TRBJ1-5 TRBV10-3 TGTGCCATCAGCCTTGACAGGAGCAATCAGCCCCAGCATTTT CAISLDRSNQPQHF
NA NA TRBJ2-1 TRBV12-2 TGTGCAAGTCGCTTCCTACTCGCGGTCTACAATGAGCAGTTCTTC CASRFLLAVYNEQFF
NA NA TRBJ1-3 TRBV18 TGTGCCAGCTCACCCGAGACACCCAGCTCTGGAAACACCATATATTTT CASSPETPSSGNTIYF
NA NA TRBJ1-2 TRBV19 TGTGCCAGTAGTATCGGGACGGCATATGGCTACACCTTC CASSIGTAYGYTF
TRBD1 NA TRBJ1-6 TRBV6-6 TGTGCCAGCAGTCAACTAGGACAGGGGGCGGCTTCACCCCTCCACTTT CASSQLGQGAASPLHF
NA NA TRBJ1-5 TRBV6-5 TGTGCCTCCTTCGGGTCAGATAATCAGCCCCAGCATTTT CASFGSDNQPQHF
NA once TRBJ2-1 TRBV10-3 TGTGCCATCAAAGGGGAGGCAGGGGGTCCCCATGCTTACAATGAGCAGTTCTTC CAIKGEAGGPHAYNEQFF
TRBD1 many TRBJ1-5 TRBV7-2 TGTGCCAGCAGCGCGGGACAGGGGGCCTGGGAGCCCCAGCATTTT CASSAGQGAWEPQHF
NA NA TRBJ1-1 TRBV6-6 TGTGCCAGCAGTAGATCAGGGTATGCGACGGACACTGAAGCTTTCTTT CASSRSGYATDTEAFF
NA NA TRBJ1-1 TRBV5-4 TGTGCCAGCAGCTTAGGCCACCAGATGATGAACACTGAAGCTTTCTTT CASSLGHQMMNTEAFF
TRBD1 NA TRBJ1-1 TRBV28 TGTGCCAGCAGCCTTGGACAGGGTTTTGACACTGAAGCTTTCTTT CASSLGQGFDTEAFF
NA medium-sized TRBJ1-1 TRBV6-1 TGTGCCAGCAGTGAAGCAGGTTCGAACACTGAAGCTTTCTTT CASSEAGSNTEAFF
TRBD1 NA TRBJ2-6 TRBV29-1 TGCAGCGTTCGAGGACAGGGGGCGCCTGGGGCCAACGTCCTGACTTTC CSVRGQGAPGANVLTF
TRBD1 NA TRBJ1-6 TRBV7-9 TGTGCCAGCAGCTCCTTGACAGGGGGTAGACCCCTCCACTTT CASSSLTGGRPLHF
NA NA TRBJ2-1 TRBV6-5 TGTGCCGGCGGGTCCCTAGACCTTTGGGATGAGCAGTTCTTC CAGGSLDLWDEQFF